Below are 3 T cell receptor beta chains sequenced from a single sample in a study of shared clonotypes between healthy human individuals. Here immunoSEQ multiplex PCR was the method, and the copy in TCRdb shows in-frame clones only, minus some. The top ten clones hold 0.89% of a sample with approximately 1,000,000 clones, 60% to 80% of them seen once. Material: memory CD4+ T cells from PBMCs. The subset here: CD45RA-negative fraction. The receptors shown here come from a man aged 18 to 35 in good health. Some clones in this sample may be carry-over from other donors' samples.

Worth noting for this clone: At the DNA level, this CDR3 is encoded by other sequences in the same sample as well. The chain recombines TRBV28 with TRBJ1-5; D gene ambiguous. Germline values: CDR1 MDHEN, CDR2 SYDVKM. CDR3 length equals 16 residues. V shed 4 bases and J shed 0 bases, with 13 bases lying between them. CDR3 nucleotide sequence: TGTGCCAGCAGTTACGGGTCCTTAAATAGCAATCAGCCCCAGCATTTT. It translates to CASSYGSLNSNQPQHF.

The gene calls are TRBV2 and TRBJ2-1, with 7 bases fitting TRBD2. This CDR3 region has 11 residues. The V and J ends lost 6 bases and 9 bases, in that order; junction bases with no gene match: 2. Germline-derived CDR1 and CDR2 are SNHLY and FYNNEI. The CDR3 nucleotides read TGTGCCAGCAGGGGGGGGAGTGAGCAGTTCTTC. As protein: CASRGGSEQFF.

V is TRBV7-2 and J is TRBJ2-3; 10 bases are shared with TRBD2. The CDR3 is 16 amino acids. Trimming cost V 1 base and J 2 bases; bases outside gene matches: 3. The germline gives CDR1 SGHTA, CDR2 FQGNSA. Written as DNA, the CDR3 is TGTGCCAGCAGCTTAGTTCTAGCGGGGGCCACAGATACGCAGTATTTT. Its protein is CASSLVLAGATDTQYF.